This T cell receptor beta chain was captured by sequencing in a study of blood T cells in healthy people across ages. This clonotype was detected a few times. The target antigen is unknown. Overall study results and limits: Naive CD4+ cells and diversity were both higher in long-lived donors than in aged donors. Age brought a roughly linear fall in TCR beta diversity measured per million T cells.

Donors were healthy Caucasian individuals from Russia aged about 6 to 95. V trimming: 4 bases; J trimming: 6 bases; junction bases outside the gene matches: 9. Germline-derived CDR1 and CDR2 are LGHDT and YNNKEL (reference sequence). The CDR3 length is 15 residues. Sample-barcoded 5' priming and a J-beta primer mix drove a second PCR of 7 to 11 cycles. A template-switch adaptor with 12 random nucleotides tagged each cDNA molecule. TCRdb reprocessed the 5' RACE reads via MiXCR and lists one record per CDR3 protein. The sample carries about 670,000 distinct CDR3 sequences, roughly 41% recorded once. This sequence joins TRBV3-1 and TRBJ2-1; 7 bases are shared with TRBD2. Source material: blood. This receptor was obtained from a man older than 75 in good health. CDR3 protein: CASSPRDQRGNEQFF. The CDR3 DNA follows: TGTGCCAGCAGCCCCCGTGATCAGCGGGGCAATGAGCAGTTCTTC.